This T cell receptor beta chain comes out of a study of Ad26.COV2.S vaccination and SARS-CoV-2 variants. Whole-study context: In the COV1001 trial, the donor was in the Ad26.COV2.S arm. Study results and limitations: Following vaccination, spike-specific CD8+ and CD4+ T cell responses reportedly exhibited substantial breadth. The TCR breadth and depth analyses may have understated or missed part of the total T cell responses.

Assay: immunoSEQ multiplex PCR; the TCRdb copy retains only in-frame clones and omits some. The sample holds about 440,000 clones, less than 95% seen once. This clone has a single count. Antigen unknown. Trimming removed 1 base at V and 8 bases at J, with 10 bases between. The CDR3 runs to 13 residues. Germline CDR1 is KGHDR and CDR2 is SFDVKD. Treatment indicated: approximately 18 received Ad26.COV2.S at low or high dose, single or two shots; 5 received placebo; per-sample allocation not given. Samples analyzed were those drawn on day 63 after the first vaccine or placebo injection. The receptor was isolated from a person aged 18 to 59 who received the Ad26.COV2.S COVID-19 vaccine or a placebo. This chain connects TRBV24-1 to TRBJ1-2; D is unresolved. Material: peripheral blood, obtained in a trial of Ad26.COV2.S vaccine versus placebo. CDR3 sequence reads: CATSDFFGNGYTF. The CDR3 bases are TGTGCCACCAGTGATTTTTTCGGGAACGGCTACACCTTC.